A single sample gave rise to the 3 T cell receptor beta chains below, sequenced in a study of cytomegalovirus exposure and HLA in healthy donors. Researchers ran the PCR with 60 Vbeta and 13 Jbeta primers. Libraries were prepared by immunoSEQ multiplex PCR; TCRdb keeps only in-frame clonotypes and omits some of them. The specimen's table records approximately 120,000 clones. Material: PBMCs. All receptors come from a woman in her sixties or seventies in good health and CMV-seronegative.

The DNA of the CDR3 is TGTGCCAGCAGTGACAATTTAGGAACAGGGGTAGTATCAGCTTTCTTT. Encoded protein: CASSDNLGTGVVSAFF. The chain joins TRBV25-1 to TRBJ1-1, with 7 bases matching TRBD1. V lost 3 bases to trimming and J lost 10 bases; unmatched junction nucleotides: 17. The germline V gene has CDR1 MGHDK and CDR2 SYGVNS. This CDR3 is built from 16 residues.

The V call is TRBV5-1, the J call TRBJ1-5, with D uncertain. CDR3 size: 15 residues. V was trimmed by 1 base and J by 2 bases, leaving 10 bases between them. From germline, CDR1 is SGHRS and CDR2 YFSETQ. The CDR3 here is CASSLNSMGNQPQHF. CDR3 nucleotides: TGCGCCAGCAGCTTGAACAGCATGGGCAATCAGCCCCAGCATTTT.

J is TRBJ1-4 and V is TRBV19; a weak D match, TRBD1 (6 bases). This CDR3 has 14 residues. Per the germline V gene, CDR1 is LNHDA and CDR2 is SQIVND (reference sequence). Between the trimmed V and J ends, which lost 5 bases and 3 bases, there was a span of 10 bases. CDR3 coding DNA: TGTGCCAGTAGTTTCAGGGGAGCTAATGAAAAACTGTTTTTT. Encoded protein: CASSFRGANEKLFF.